This section outlines one TCR beta chain sequence together with its context. These data come from a study of blood T cells in healthy people across ages. Trimming took 4 bases from V and 0 from J, leaving 9 bases between them. The CDR3 loop spans 14 amino acids. Per the germline V gene, CDR1 is SEHNR and CDR2 is FQNEAQ (reference sequence). Sample-barcoded 5' priming and a J-beta primer mix drove a second PCR of 7 to 11 cycles. TCRdb itself ran the 5' RACE reads through MiXCR, one entry per CDR3 protein. The data hold under 1,000,000 distinct CDR3 sequences, with 35% to 40% observed a single time. Russia was home to the donors, healthy Caucasian individuals aged 6 to 90. The authors drew ten milliliters of peripheral blood from each donor.

The clonotype comes from a man in his late teens or twenties in good health. This sequence joins TRBV7-9 and TRBJ2-5; TRBD2 might be the D (6 bases). The sequenced sample was blood. CDR3 DNA: TGTGCCAGCAGCTCAACGGGGGACCAAGAGACCCAGTACTTC. Protein: CASSSTGDQETQYF.